The rows below give T cell receptor beta chains drawn from one sample of a study of blood T cells in healthy people across ages. TCRdb itself ran the 5' RACE reads through MiXCR, one entry per CDR3 protein. In the table there are approximately 940,000 distinct CDR3 sequences, 45% to 50% of which are singletons. Sequenced material: blood. These receptors originate from a young man in good health. The CDR3 runs from the conserved cysteine through the conserved F or W. D genes are given only for firm matches. Clone size is given for some rows only: seen once, a few or many times, or a class if the clone is expanded.

v_call	d_call	j_call	clone_size	cdr3_aa	cdr3_nt
TRBV27	TRBD1	TRBJ1-2	-	CASSLRGGTDGYTF	TGTGCCAGCAGTTTAAGGGGCGGGACAGATGGCTACACCTTC
TRBV9	-	TRBJ1-2	-	CASSVGAGQVYGYTF	TGTGCCAGCAGTGTAGGAGCAGGGCAAGTCTATGGCTACACCTTC
TRBV7-9	TRBD2	TRBJ2-3	-	CASSPAGGSGTDTQYF	TGTGCCAGCAGCCCCGCGGGGGGAAGTGGCACAGATACGCAGTATTTT
TRBV5-1	-	TRBJ2-3	few	CASSLGTEGDTQYF	TGCGCCAGCAGCTTGGGTACTGAAGGAGATACGCAGTATTTT
TRBV12-3/TRBV12-4	-	TRBJ2-5	-	CASSFPGGGQETQYF	TGTGCCAGCAGTTTTCCTGGTGGAGGGCAAGAGACCCAGTACTTC
TRBV18	TRBD2	TRBJ2-1	-	CASSPLSTSGGGEQFF	TGTGCCAGCTCACCACTTTCGACTAGCGGGGGTGGAGAGCAGTTCTTC
TRBV7-9	-	TRBJ2-5	-	CASSLVAETQYF	TGTGCCAGCAGCTTAGTAGCCGAGACCCAGTACTTC
TRBV2	-	TRBJ2-5	many	CASTGTLQETQYF	TGTGCCAGCACCGGGACTCTCCAAGAGACCCAGTACTTC
TRBV29-1	-	TRBJ1-2	-	CSVEDPGSGYTF	TGCAGCGTTGAAGATCCGGGGTCTGGCTACACCTTC
TRBV12-3/TRBV12-4	TRBD1	TRBJ2-4	-	CASRPNRGTSGNIQYF	TGTGCCAGCAGGCCGAACAGGGGGACGTCAGGAAACATTCAGTACTTC
TRBV6-1	TRBD1	TRBJ1-5	-	CASKGQGLGQPQHF	TGTGCCAGCAAGGGACAGGGTCTAGGTCAGCCCCAGCATTTT
TRBV24-1	-	TRBJ2-7	few	CATSDFSSSEQYF	TGTGCCACCAGTGATTTTTCTTCCTCCGAGCAGTACTTC
TRBV5-1	TRBD2	TRBJ2-1	few	CASSLGDSGAQSNEQFF	TGCGCCAGCAGCTTGGGGGATAGCGGGGCTCAGAGCAATGAGCAGTTCTTC
TRBV7-2	-	TRBJ2-7	-	CASSLLSLSGMSYEQYF	TGTGCCAGCAGCTTATTGTCCCTCTCGGGTATGTCCTACGAGCAGTACTTC
TRBV11-2	TRBD1	TRBJ2-7	few	CASSNPGQGVREQYF	TGTGCCAGCAGCAATCCCGGACAGGGGGTCCGCGAGCAGTACTTC
TRBV27	-	TRBJ1-2	once	CASSLQQPGYGYTF	TGTGCCAGCAGTTTACAACAGCCTGGGTATGGCTACACCTTC
TRBV28	-	TRBJ1-2	-	CASSLGDSYTF	TGTGCCAGCAGTTTGGGGGACAGCTACACCTTC
TRBV29-1	TRBD1	TRBJ2-1	-	CSVEARQGLSSYNEQFF	TGCAGCGTTGAAGCCCGACAGGGCCTGAGCTCCTACAATGAGCAGTTCTTC
TRBV2	-	TRBJ1-5	few	CASSVGPPGQPQHF	TGTGCCAGCAGTGTAGGACCTCCTGGGCAGCCCCAGCATTTT
TRBV10-3	-	TRBJ1-5	-	CAIGDGGVNYSNQPQHF	TGTGCCATCGGTGATGGAGGGGTCAATTATAGCAATCAGCCCCAGCATTTT
TRBV20-1	TRBD2	TRBJ2-2	-	CSAPPWRGASDTGELFF	TGCAGTGCCCCCCCATGGCGGGGGGCTTCGGACACCGGGGAGCTGTTTTTT
TRBV4-1	TRBD1	TRBJ2-1	-	CASSRGQDGQFF	TGCGCCAGCAGCAGGGGGCAGGATGGGCAGTTCTTC
TRBV7-8	TRBD2	TRBJ2-3	-	CASSELRGGPTDTQYF	TGTGCCAGCAGCGAACTTCGGGGGGGCCCCACAGATACGCAGTATTTT
TRBV24-1	-	TRBJ1-2	once	CATSDSMVYGYTF	TGTGCCACCAGTGATTCAATGGTATATGGCTACACCTTC
TRBV27	-	TRBJ2-7	-	CASSIGGTGVYEQYF	TGTGCCAGCAGTATAGGGGGGACGGGGGTCTACGAGCAGTACTTC
TRBV6-1	TRBD1	TRBJ2-3	-	CASRLPGTGGTDTQYF	TGTGCCAGCAGACTCCCCGGGACAGGGGGCACAGATACGCAGTATTTT
TRBV20-1	-	TRBJ1-2	-	CSARDHQRGVHGYTF	TGCAGTGCTAGAGATCACCAGCGGGGGGTACATGGCTACACCTTC
TRBV7-2	-	TRBJ2-3	few	CASSFRGRTDTQYF	TGTGCCAGCAGCTTCAGGGGAAGGACAGATACGCAGTATTTT
TRBV4-1	TRBD2	TRBJ2-1	-	CASSQAPVDAGGYNEQFF	TGCGCCAGCAGCCAAGCCCCCGTGGACGCGGGGGGCTACAATGAGCAGTTCTTC
TRBV18	TRBD1	TRBJ2-1	-	CASSQDRVTYNEQFF	TGTGCCAGCTCACAGGACAGGGTGACCTACAATGAGCAGTTCTTC
TRBV28	TRBD1	TRBJ1-5	-	CASTGGAGGPIGPQHF	TGTGCCAGCACCGGGGGGGCAGGGGGTCCTATAGGGCCCCAGCATTTT
TRBV4-1	TRBD1	TRBJ2-7	few	CASSQEGQGSPYEQYF	TGCGCCAGCAGCCAAGAGGGACAGGGGAGCCCTTACGAGCAGTACTTC
TRBV9	TRBD2	TRBJ2-1	-	CASSVGGSGGDNEQFF	TGTGCCAGCAGCGTAGGTGGTAGCGGGGGGGACAATGAGCAGTTCTTC
TRBV7-8	-	TRBJ1-2	-	CASSPRLTDSYGYTF	TGTGCCAGCAGCCCTCGCCTGACAGATTCGTATGGCTACACCTTC
TRBV20-1	TRBD1	TRBJ2-1	-	CSARVSPDRGFYNEQFF	TGCAGTGCTAGAGTCTCTCCGGACAGGGGGTTCTACAATGAGCAGTTCTTC
TRBV14	-	TRBJ1-1	many	CASSQESRVAEAFF	TGTGCCAGCAGCCAGGAGTCAAGGGTCGCTGAAGCTTTCTTT
TRBV5-1	TRBD1	TRBJ2-5	-	CASSQGTGGVLETQYF	TGCGCCAGCAGCCAGGGGACAGGGGGCGTATTGGAGACCCAGTACTTC
TRBV6-6	TRBD1	TRBJ2-5	-	CASTPSGGETQYF	TGTGCCAGCACCCCGTCAGGGGGAGAGACCCAGTACTTC
TRBV5-1	-	TRBJ2-1	-	CASSLAGAAAYNEQFF	TGCGCCAGCAGCTTGGCGGGGGCTGCCGCCTACAATGAGCAGTTCTTC
TRBV18	-	TRBJ1-2	-	CASSPPGAGNYGYTF	TGTGCCAGCTCACCACCGGGGGCAGGGAACTATGGCTACACCTTC
TRBV18	-	TRBJ2-7	few	CASSPTTGLSYEQYF	TGTGCCAGCTCACCAACCACCGGCCTATCCTACGAGCAGTACTTC
TRBV19	TRBD1	TRBJ1-2	-	CASSRPTGERGYTF	TGTGCCAGTAGTAGGCCGACAGGGGAGAGAGGCTACACCTTC
TRBV27	-	TRBJ2-5	-	CASYARGRETQYF	TGTGCCAGCTATGCCCGGGGTCGGGAGACCCAGTACTTC
TRBV2	-	TRBJ2-7	-	CASREWGNEQYF	TGTGCCAGCAGGGAGTGGGGGAACGAGCAGTACTTC
TRBV5-1	-	TRBJ1-2	-	CASSLEGQGDGYTF	TGCGCCAGCAGCTTGGAGGGTCAGGGCGATGGCTACACCTTC